This T cell receptor (beta chain) derives from a study of cytomegalovirus exposure and HLA in healthy donors (dated by TCRdb to about 2017). About the study as a whole: In an earlier analysis of 550 to 750 of the donors, about 260 Gb of sequence data and approximately 120 million unique TCR beta sequences from 150 million to 200 million T cells were reported. Of the roughly 400 genotyped donors, over 80% were placed in the genetic ancestry cluster associated with self-reported Caucasian donors. Besides the first cohort of approximately 670 subjects, a separate validation cohort made up of about 120 different subjects was used. All discovery cohort repertoires had been generated using a single sequencing platform. The later analysis used no new phenotypic data to find candidate immune exposures, relying instead on TCR beta sequences and their occurrence across donors. Class I and class II HLA loci were covered by the typing at four-digit resolution. On average, 235,054 unique TCR beta nucleotide sequences were sequenced per donor among 398 genotyped donors of the cohort, with around 19% of those sequences being non-productive. High-throughput TCR immunosequencing, statistical association of individual TCRs with disease status, and machine learning were combined to predict cytomegalovirus infection status. Genome-wide SNP genotypes for about three fifths of the roughly 670 donors were used in a later genetic analysis, which treated that subset as a discovery cohort. Because of strong linkage in the cohort, roughly five DR-DQ haplotypes were treated as single units for association and clustering. The study was designed to test whether signatures of past pathogen exposure could be identified by cataloging public T cell receptors. An early release that covered some 630 HLA-typed donors contained about 290 gigabases of sequencing data and around 80 million unique TCR sequences. Donor age, sex, ethnicity and CMV serostatus were compiled alongside the repertoire data. To decide whether each TCR beta V gene segment behaved as functional or pseudogenic, an earlier analysis of some 600 of the donors relied on high-throughput TCR beta sequencing. A later analysis re-analyzed previously published TCR beta repertoires from roughly 600 donors and added high-resolution HLA genotyping to study TCR occurrence patterns. The study used immunosequencing to profile the T cell repertoires of approximately 690 subjects and linked those repertoires to cytomegalovirus serostatus. The number of typed donors differed by locus: roughly 629-640 for A, B, C, DRB1 and DQB1; approximately 520 for DQA1; 606 for DPA1; and some 470 for DPB1.

The library was generated by the immunoSEQ multiplex PCR assay. A mixture of 60 forward primers for TCR Vbeta segments and 13 reverse primers for TCR Jbeta segments was used in the multiplex PCR. The CDR3 region of rearranged TCR beta genes was amplified from genomic DNA with a multiplex PCR assay. The Illumina HiSeq System was used to sequence the amplified TCR beta libraries as 87-base-pair reads. Concerning the study's data processing: A later analysis tallied 75 million to 95 million unique TCR beta chains across the 610 or so repertoires, and about 10 million of those chains were shared by two or more donors. Raw reads were error-corrected and collapsed into unique sequences with a nearest-neighbor algorithm that merged closely related sequences to remove PCR and sequencing errors. To assign V, D and J gene segments, CDR3 sequences were aligned to IMGT reference sequences. Each retained sequence needed at least a six-nucleotide match to both a V gene segment and a J gene segment. Rearrangements were called productive when the CDR3 lacked stop codons and stayed in frame with V and J; all others were non-productive. CDR3 was defined according to IMGT convention as the region running from the second conserved V-encoded cysteine to the conserved J-encoded phenylalanine. In an earlier analysis of more than 550 of the donors, sequences lacking an unambiguous match to a single V gene segment were excluded. An earlier analysis of several hundred of the donors called V segments functional above 56.7% productive rearrangements and segregating when the between-donor standard deviation exceeded 5%. A statistical classification framework was built for diagnosing cytomegalovirus status from the catalog of TCR beta chain sequences. V and J gene assignment, in a later analysis, came from comparing TCR nucleotide sequences with IMGT/GENE-DB human TR gene sequences. In a later analysis, CDR3 sequences and most-parsimonious VDJ recombination scenarios were assigned using the TCRdist pipeline. A later analysis defined each TCR beta chain by its CDR3 amino acid sequence plus V-gene family, and excluded reads lacking a unique V-gene family. In a later analysis, approximately 640 highly shared, low-generation-probability nucleotide sequences were removed to address suspected cross-contamination and a sequencing artifact. In a later analysis, a clonal expansion index was calculated for each public chain from normalized within-repertoire ranks of inferred template counts. In a later analysis, generation probabilities were computed with a VDJ recombination model fitted to out-of-frame rearrangements, and the resulting probabilities were checked against IGoR. In a later analysis, hypergeometric tests were used to score TCR-TCR, TCR-HLA and TCR-CMV co-occurrence, with a repertoire-size bias correction applied to TCR pairs. A later analysis estimated false discovery rates by permuting HLA or CMV assignments 20 times. In a later analysis, co-occurring TCRs were grouped using DBSCAN, and TCRdist sequence similarity was added for clustering within HLA-allele-positive subsets. For co-occurrence clustering, repertoires with fewer than 30,000 or more than 120,000 public chains were excluded, along with about five repertoires with anomalous nucleotide sharing. Sourced from immuneACCESS, this table was stored by TCRdb with only in-frame sequences that have V and J called. A share of the clones is absent; for the studies checked, an unresolved V gene accounts for under half, and the remainder has no known explanation. V and J calls and clone size follow that table, whereas D and trimming were derived from the DNA. The sample table shows some 200,000 clones, and roughly 80% are seen once. Of the sample, about 2.8% falls within the top ten clones.

The cohort comprised 550 to 700 healthy bone marrow donors. At the time of sampling, all cohort members were nominally healthy, though unrecorded immune exposures were likely present. The donor tested CMV seronegative and was one of the 352 seronegative cohort members. Every donor gave a peripheral blood sample, and the peripheral blood mononuclear cells from that sample were used for TCR beta sequencing. Genomic DNA extraction from the blood cell samples was performed with the Qiagen DNeasy Blood Extraction Kit. This clone was detected only a few times. Its recognized antigen is unknown. It has no much larger one-base neighbor in the sample; base qualities were not kept. The study at large found these results: In a later genetic analysis, a missense DCLRE1C variant was associated with V-gene and J-gene trimming of TCR beta chains, and the association was replicated in an independent cohort. While some public TCRs were present in many individuals, most TCR sequences turned up only very rarely across donors. A later analysis reported that several top co-occurrence clusters appeared linked to parvovirus B19, influenza, CMV and Epstein-Barr virus. The only immune exposure information available for the cohort was CMV serostatus. The authors suggested that the approach could potentially be generalized to other disease states and immunological phenotypes. Strong co-occurrence of HLA alleles, especially DR and DQ, made assigning TCR associations to individual alleles difficult. A further reported finding was that TCR beta sequences accurately predicted the HLA-A and HLA-B alleles for most subjects in the first cohort. In a later analysis, HLA-associated TCR beta chains were found to be more clonally expanded and to have lower generation probabilities than equally common non-associated chains. The classifier was reported to diagnose cytomegalovirus status with high specificity and sensitivity in both the original and validation cohorts. In a later analysis, the rate of TCR association differed among HLA loci, with DRB1 alleles having the most associated TCRs and HLA-C alleles having the fewest. The study gave a list of around 170 TCR beta chains associated with cytomegalovirus. The cohort was sequenced for TCR beta chains only, and without alpha or paired-chain data the features that could be detected were limited. Three of the identified cytomegalovirus-associated TCR beta chains were confirmed in vitro to be specific for cytomegalovirus antigens. In an earlier analysis of 500 to 650 of the donors, most TCR beta V segments appeared in productive rearrangements about 87% or about 30% of the time, broadly matching IMGT annotations. Sequencing depth was assumed to be roughly uniform across donors in the presence/absence analyses, though that assumption may not hold. Correlated functional status among segregating V segments might be attributable to linkage disequilibrium, but an unknown experimental factor could not be ruled out. Most CMV-associated TCR beta chains appeared to be HLA-restricted in a later analysis, and the HLA associations seemed to be driven largely by CMV exposure. Compared with the roughly 700-donor mean, donors in an Asian-associated ancestry cluster had fewer N-insertions in productive TCRs, according to a later genetic analysis. A cluster of highly shared sequence variants was judged likely to represent a technical artifact of the sequencing pipeline. Because counts were too low, 15 to 20 rarely observed V segments, including chromosome 9 orphons, were excluded from the earlier analysis of several hundred of the donors. A later analysis associated 16,951 TCR beta sequences with specific HLA alleles at a false discovery rate of 0.05. Because some donors lacked HLA typing at each locus, the association tests relied only on the typed subset.

The sequencing sample was made of PBMCs. The TCR comes from a woman aged 25-40 years in good health and CMV-seronegative.

DNA sequence: TGTGCCAGTAGCGAGCCGGGACTAGCTATCTACGAGCAGTACTTC. Translated, it gives CASSEPGLAIYEQYF. The chain couples TRBV19 to TRBJ2-7; TRBD2 aligns with 9 central bases. The germline V gene (reference sequence) supplies CDR1 LNHDA and CDR2 SQIVND. The V end gives up 6 bases and the J end 3 bases, leaving 9 bases in the junction not matched to a gene. From the cysteine up to the phenylalanine, the CDR3 has a length of 15 residues. Only the CDR3 region is kept as DNA, spanning 45 bases read in frame from base 1.